This TCR beta chain was found in a study of metastatic and nonmetastatic thyroid tumors. Across the study: Patients with malignant and benign thyroid disease provided blood and tumor or nodule tissue, whose repertoires were compared. Findings of the study overall: As reported, TCR beta diversity in blood and tumor was significantly higher in malignant thyroid tumors than in benign nodules.

Looked up from germline, CDR1 is SGHAT and CDR2 is FQNNGV. V trimming: 5 bases; J trimming: 3 bases; junction bases outside the gene matches: 7. The CDR3 spans 14 residues. This clone was detected many times. Its antigen is not identified. Original data processing: Clinicopathological groups supplied CDR3 differences that were used to build a distant-metastasis classifier for papillary thyroid cancer. TCRdb re-analyzed the PCR reads using MiXCR. These V and J calls rely on TCRdb rather than the paper's analysis. Of roughly 40,000 clones listed, about a sixth are singletons. Thyroid surgery was performed in patients who had received no treatment beforehand.

This TCR was sampled from a male donor with papillary thyroid cancer or a benign thyroid nodule (not recorded which). Some clones in this sample may be carry-over from other donors' samples. What was sequenced was blood. This sequence joins TRBV11-2 and TRBJ2-7; 7 bases align to TRBD1. The DNA of the CDR3 is TGTGCCAGCAGCCAATGGACAGGAAACTACGAGCAGTACTTC. It yields the protein CASSQWTGNYEQYF.